This TCR beta chain was observed in a study of blood T cell repertoires in COVID-19. Study summary: Sources were T cells, B-cell-depleted T cells, or PBMCs; the material itself was cDNA or gDNA.

Residents of under 25 US areas, aged 18 to 89 years, made up the participants. The study assigned cohorts using participant-reported clinical history. Under the authors' procedure: Amplification of reference gene primers was used by the study to estimate nucleated cell counts. Clones were read by immunoSEQ multiplex PCR, and TCRdb kept only the in-frame ones, dropping some. Clone size and V and J calls were adopted from that table, with D and trimming inferred from the DNA. The data contain under 300,000 clones, approximately 90% of them singletons. With 2 bases removed from V and 1 base from J, the gap between germline ends came to 18 bases. The CDR3 is made up of 17 amino acids. The germline V gene has CDR1 SGDLS and CDR2 YYNGEE.

The chain uses TRBV9 and TRBJ2-5; TRBD1 might be the D (5 bases). The TCR sequence derives from a young woman who had recovered from COVID-19. The sequencing input was PBMCs or T cells enriched from blood (not recorded which). The CDR3 protein is CASSVSRGRDIQETQYF. The DNA of the CDR3 is TGTGCCAGCAGCGTGAGTAGGGGTAGAGACATCCAAGAGACCCAGTACTTC.